Shown below are 28 T cell receptor beta chains from a single sample sequenced in a study of blood T cell repertoires in COVID-19. Profiling relied on immunoSEQ multiplex PCR, and the TCRdb table lists in-frame clones only, not all of them. The sample holds 330,000 or so clones; around 90% are singletons and the top ten take around 9.9%. Sequencing used peripheral blood. The receptors shown here come from a man aged 25 to 45 with COVID-19, enrolled during active disease.

The chain joins TRBV7-6 to TRBJ2-1; 7 nucleotides line up with TRBD2. The CDR3 has 14 residues. Germline CDR1 SGHVS, CDR2 FNYEAQ. The junction had 6 bases not matched to a gene; V was cut back by 5 bases and J by 5 bases. The CDR3 region is CASSDWGTNNEQFF. In DNA form, the CDR3 reads TGTGCCAGCAGCGACTGGGGGACTAACAATGAGCAGTTCTTC.

The V and J genes are TRBV6-5 and TRBJ2-3, with 7 bases fitting TRBD1. Germline loops: CDR1 MNHEY, CDR2 SVGAGI. The CDR3 length is 15 residues. V was pared by 6 bases and J by 1 base, with 7 bases of the junction left unmatched. The chain's CDR3 is CASSLQDRGTDTQYF. For the CDR3, the DNA is TGTGCCAGCAGCCTCCAAGACAGGGGCACAGATACGCAGTATTTT.

This chain links TRBV5-4 with TRBJ2-7; possible D gene TRBD1, 5 bases. V was trimmed by 1 base and J by 2 bases, leaving 10 bases between them. The CDR3 has 14 residues. Germline lookup yields CDR1 SGHNT and CDR2 YYREEE (reference sequence). The CDR3 region has the DNA TGTGCCAGCAGCTTGCGGACAAATCCCTACGAGCAGTACTTC. It encodes CASSLRTNPYEQYF.

The chain combines TRBV2 with TRBJ2-7; tentative D call: TRBD2 (5 bases). This CDR3 has 12 residues. V lost 4 bases, J lost 7 bases, and 11 bases lay in between. The germline V gene has CDR1 SNHLY and CDR2 FYNNEI. In nucleotides, the CDR3 is TGTGCCAGCAGTGTCTCGCGAGGGGAGCAGTACTTC. It is translated as CASSVSRGEQYF.

Here the CDR3 DNA reads TGTGCCAGCAGCTTAGCAGCAACTTACGAGCAGTACTTC. This codes for CASSLAATYEQYF. The V and J genes are TRBV7-8 and TRBJ2-7; D gene uncertain. V was trimmed by 0 bases and J by 4 bases, leaving 7 bases between them. The V gene's germline CDR1 is SGHVS and CDR2 FQNEAQ. The CDR3 has 13 residues.

The gene calls are TRBV5-5 and TRBJ1-4; weak D call: TRBD1 (5 bases). With 4 bases removed from V and 4 bases from J, the gap between germline ends came to 17 bases. Germline assignment: CDR1 SGHKS and CDR2 YYEKEE (reference sequence). This CDR3 comprises 16 residues. DNA of the CDR3: TGTGCCAGCAGCCCTCCAGGGATTGGGTATAATGAAAAACTGTTTTTT. Its translation: CASSPPGIGYNEKLFF.

The chain has TRBV6-5 and TRBJ1-2; TRBD1 is a possible D gene (5 bases). V gave up 7 bases and J gave up 4 bases, with 10 bases separating them. The germline CDR1 and CDR2 sequences are MNHEY and SVGAGI. The CDR3 contains 12 residues. The CDR3 reads CASMGGGYGYTF. The CDR3 DNA is TGTGCCAGCATGGGGGGGGGCTATGGCTACACCTTC.

The rearrangement uses TRBV3-1 (or the pseudogene TRBV3-2) and TRBJ2-7; TRBD1 matches 11 bases. With V trimmed by 3 bases and J by 3 bases, 4 bases remained unmatched. Germline V gene data show CDR1 as LGHDT and CDR2 as YNNKEL (reference sequence). The CDR3 runs to 15 residues. The CDR3 region is CASSHRDRGDYEQYF. DNA of the CDR3: TGTGCCAGCAGCCACCGGGACAGGGGGGACTACGAGCAGTACTTC.

This clone appeared a few times. The chain links TRBV6-5 to TRBJ1-6, with a tentative D call TRBD1 (5 bases). V was pared by 4 bases and J by 2 bases, with 9 bases between. Germline loops: CDR1 MNHEY, CDR2 SVGAGI. The CDR3 is 15 residues long. DNA for the CDR3: TGTGCCAGCAGTTTCGACAGCACCTATAATTCACCCCTCCACTTT. Residues: CASSFDSTYNSPLHF.

About this clone itself: In the same sample, other DNA sequences code for this CDR3. The chain carries TRBV9 and TRBJ2-7; the match to TRBD1 covers 7 bases. Per the germline V gene, CDR1 is SGDLS and CDR2 is YYNGEE. Trimming took 3 bases from V and 0 from J; bases not matched to a gene: 3. The CDR3 spans 14 residues. CDR3: CASSGRDSSYEQYF. The CDR3 DNA follows: TGTGCCAGCAGCGGCCGGGACAGCTCCTACGAGCAGTACTTC.

This clone appeared a few times. The chain recombines TRBV27 with TRBJ2-3; 7 bases agree with TRBD1. Germline lookup yields CDR1 MNHEY and CDR2 SMNVEV (reference sequence). The CDR3 totals 15 residues. J gave up 2 bases and V 6 bases, and 8 bases lay outside the gene matches. CDR3 sequence reads: CASSPRDSYTDTQYF. CDR3 sequence (DNA): TGTGCCAGCAGCCCCCGGGACAGCTACACAGATACGCAGTATTTT.

This chain uses TRBV28 with TRBJ2-3, with 8 bases matching TRBD1. Germline CDR1 reads MDHEN; CDR2 reads SYDVKM. CDR3 size: 14 residues. V gave up 4 bases and J gave up 4 bases; unmatched junction bases: 4. This CDR3 reads CASSSGQDSDTQYF. CDR3 coding DNA: TGTGCCAGCAGTTCGGGACAGGATTCAGATACGCAGTATTTT.

The chain employs TRBV18 and TRBJ2-3, with TRBD1 matching over 7 bases. Germline CDR1 reads KGHSH; CDR2 reads LQKENI. The CDR3 has 16 amino acids. Germline trimming cut 1 base from V and 5 bases from J; bases unmatched to any gene: 9. CDR3 DNA: TGTGCCAGCTCACCACTGACAGGGTCTTCTGGAGATACGCAGTATTTT. Translated: CASSPLTGSSGDTQYF. Filled out from reference TRBV18 and TRBJ2-3, the complete variable domain reads NAGVMQNPRHLVRRRGQEARLRCSPMKGHSHVYWYRQLPEEGLKFMVYLQKENIIDESGMPKERFSAEFPKEGPSILRIQQVVRGDSAAYFCASSPLTGSSGDTQYFGPGTRLTVL.

V and J are TRBV19 and TRBJ2-7, with TRBD1 matching 7 bases. Trimming took 4 bases from V and 3 from J; bases not matched to a gene: 3. The CDR3 loop spans 13 amino acids. CDR1 is LNHDA, CDR2 SQIVND, per germline (reference sequence). The CDR3 DNA sequence: TGTGCCAGTAGTAATTACAGGGGCTACGAGCAGTACTTC. This gives the protein CASSNYRGYEQYF.

The CDR3 sequence is CASSLSGTSKNIQYF. The DNA of the CDR3 is TGTGCCAGCAGTTTGTCCGGGACTAGCAAAAACATTCAGTACTTC. The chain combines TRBV28 with TRBJ2-4; 8 bases match TRBD2. The CDR3 spans 15 residues. Germline values: CDR1 MDHEN, CDR2 SYDVKM. With V trimmed by 3 bases and J by 3 bases, 4 bases remained unmatched.

The chain couples TRBV9 to TRBJ2-1, with 11 nucleotides matching TRBD1. The CDR3 consists of 16 residues. Germline V gene data show CDR1 as SGDLS and CDR2 as YYNGEE. Trimming cost V 4 bases and J 8 bases; bases outside gene matches: 11. Written as DNA, the CDR3 is TGTGCCAGCAGCTCCCACCCGGGACAGGGGGTTGATGAGCAGTTCTTC. Protein: CASSSHPGQGVDEQFF.

V gene TRBV9 combines with J gene TRBJ2-5; D may be TRBD1 (6 bases). The germline V gene has CDR1 SGDLS and CDR2 YYNGEE. This CDR3 contains 15 residues. V was cut by 4 bases and J by 2 bases, with 15 bases left in between. The CDR3 DNA is TGTGCCAGCAGCACGGACGGGACACCACAAGAGACCCAGTACTTC. Amino acid sequence: CASSTDGTPQETQYF. Full variable domain (missing parts from reference TRBV9 and TRBJ2-5): DSGVTQTPKHLITATGQRVTLRCSPRSGDLSVYWYQQSLDQGLQFLIQYYNGEERAKGNILERFSAQQFPDLHSELNLSSLELGDSALYFCASSTDGTPQETQYFGPGTRLLVL.

V usage is TRBV5-1 and J usage is TRBJ2-7, with a tentative D call TRBD2 (6 bases). Trimming took off 2 bases at V and 3 bases at J, with 12 bases between the two ends. Germline loops: CDR1 SGHRS, CDR2 YFSETQ. The CDR3 consists of 14 residues. CDR3 amino acids: CASSFSSANYEQYF. The CDR3 nucleotides read TGCGCCAGCAGCTTTTCTAGCGCGAACTACGAGCAGTACTTC.

The DNA for the CDR3 is TGTGCCAGCAGCTGGAGACTAGCGGGGGGGCCCCATCTTTACAATGAGCAGTTCTTC. Translating gives CASSWRLAGGPHLYNEQFF. This chain joins TRBV5-8 and TRBJ2-1; TRBD2 matches at 14 bases. V lost 3 bases to trimming and J lost 4 bases; unmatched junction nucleotides: 12. The CDR3 runs 19 residues. The germline V gene encodes CDR1 SGHTS and CDR2 YDEGEE. Supplemented by reference TRBV5-8 and TRBJ2-1, the full variable domain reads EAGVTQSPTHLIKTRGQQATLRCSPISGHTSVYWYQQALGLGLQFLLWYDEGEERNRGNFPPRFSGRQFPNYSSELNVNALELEDSALYLCASSWRLAGGPHLYNEQFFGPGTRLTVL.

The CDR3 DNA follows: TGCGCCAGCAGCTTGACGATGGGCGCGGGGCCAGAGCAGTACTTC. This codes for CASSLTMGAGPEQYF. The rearrangement joins TRBV5-1 to TRBJ2-7, with D possibly matching TRBD2 (6 bases). This CDR3 comprises 15 residues. Trimming removed 1 base at V and 7 bases at J, with 18 bases between. CDR1 SGHRS and CDR2 YFSETQ come from the germline V gene.

The chain couples TRBV4-1 to TRBJ1-4; D possibly corresponds to TRBD1 (6 bases). Trimming took 1 base from V and 3 from J, leaving 9 bases between them. This CDR3 is built from 15 residues. In germline, CDR1 is MGHRA, CDR2 YSYEKL. The CDR3: CASSQAGVANEKLFF. CDR3 DNA sequence: TGCGCCAGCAGCCAAGCAGGGGTAGCTAATGAAAAACTGTTTTTT.

The chain uses TRBV7-9 and TRBJ1-2; D unresolved. V was clipped by 1 base and J by 1 base, with 7 bases between them. The germline gives CDR1 SEHNR, CDR2 FQNEAQ (reference sequence). CDR3 length: 14 residues. This CDR3 is CASSLVPGNYGYTF. The CDR3 region has the DNA TGTGCCAGCAGCTTAGTTCCGGGTAACTATGGCTACACCTTC.

This sequence joins TRBV11-2 and TRBJ1-2; TRBD1 matches 9 bases. Germline CDR1 is SGHAT and CDR2 is FQNNGV. The CDR3 length is 17 residues. V shed 5 bases and J 5 bases; nucleotides not matched to a gene: 15. For the CDR3, the DNA is TGTGCCAGCAGCATGGGACAGGGTAGGGGTCTTGAGTATGGCTACACCTTC. Protein sequence: CASSMGQGRGLEYGYTF.

The sample holds one count of this clone. The chain combines TRBV6-4 with TRBJ2-3; 9 bases are shared with TRBD2. This CDR3 spans 17 amino acids. J gave up 5 bases and V 0 bases, and 9 bases lay outside the gene matches. Per the germline V gene, CDR1 is MRHNA and CDR2 is SNTAGT. The CDR3 DNA is TGTGCCAGCAGTGACTCGATGGGCGGGGGGGCCCAAGATACGCAGTATTTT. As protein: CASSDSMGGGAQDTQYF.

The chain combines TRBV10-3 with TRBJ1-4, with D tentatively TRBD1 (5 bases). There are 12 residues in the CDR3. Trimming took 4 bases from V and 11 from J, leaving 11 bases between them. Germline CDR1 and CDR2: ENHRY and SYGVKD. This CDR3 is CAISATHRKLFF. The CDR3 bases are TGTGCCATCAGTGCTACACACAGGAAACTGTTTTTT.

This sequence joins TRBV6-5 and TRBJ1-1, with a possible D match to TRBD1 (5 bases). Trimming stripped 0 bases from V and 4 bases from J, with 9 bases between. The CDR3 totals 14 residues. Looked up from germline, CDR1 is MNHEY and CDR2 is SVGAGI. The CDR3 DNA follows: TGTGCCAGCAGTTACTCTTTGGGGGGCACTGAAGCTTTCTTT. Translating gives CASSYSLGGTEAFF.

This clone appeared many times. V usage is TRBV4-3 and J usage is TRBJ2-1; the D gene is possibly TRBD2 (6 bases). The CDR3 runs to 14 residues. Between the trimmed V and J ends, which lost 4 bases and 4 bases, there was a span of 11 bases. The germline CDR1 and CDR2 sequences are LGHNA and YSLEER. This chain's CDR3 is CASSRDFQYNEQFF. For the CDR3, the DNA is TGCGCCAGCAGCCGGGACTTTCAATACAATGAGCAGTTCTTC.

V gene TRBV10-3 combines with J gene TRBJ2-7; 11 nucleotides align to TRBD2. J was trimmed by 6 bases and V by 7 bases; bases with no gene match: 11. The germline gives CDR1 ENHRY, CDR2 SYGVKD. CDR3 size: 15 residues. The CDR3 region has the DNA TGTGCCATCAAGGGGGGCCTAGCGGGAGGTGGCGAGCAGTACTTC. It specifies CAIKGGLAGGGEQYF.